These T cell receptor beta chains were read from a single sample in a study of early T cells in non-severe SARS-CoV-2 infection. TCRdb reprocessed the 5' RACE reads via MiXCR and lists one record per CDR3 protein. This table has about 40,000 distinct CDR3 sequences, over 4% appearing once. Sequencing input: whole blood. Receptors originate from an adult who was a healthcare worker with PCR-confirmed SARS-CoV-2 infection or an uninfected control (not recorded which). The CDR3 runs from the conserved cysteine through the conserved F or W. Fields, in order: J gene, clone size, D gene, V gene, CDR3 DNA, CDR3 protein. A D gene is named only where the DNA matches it firmly. Clone sizes are given selectively: once, few, many, or a class where the clone is expanded.

j_gene: TRBJ2-1; abundance: few; d_gene: TRBD2; v_gene: TRBV18; CDR3nt: TGTGCCAGCTCACCGCCCGGGACTAGCGGGTCCGATGAGCAGTTCTTC; CDR3aa: CASSPPGTSGSDEQFF
j_gene: TRBJ2-3; abundance: -; d_gene: -; v_gene: TRBV24-1; CDR3nt: TGTGCCACCAGTGGAACAAAGAGCACAGATACGCAGTATTTT; CDR3aa: CATSGTKSTDTQYF
j_gene: TRBJ1-3; abundance: -; d_gene: -; v_gene: TRBV30; CDR3nt: TGTGCCTGGGACGGGAGCTCTGGAAACACCATATATTTT; CDR3aa: CAWDGSSGNTIYF
j_gene: TRBJ2-7; abundance: few; d_gene: TRBD2; v_gene: TRBV20-1; CDR3nt: TGCAGTGCTTCTAGGACTAGCGGGAGCGGTGAGCAGTACTTC; CDR3aa: CSASRTSGSGEQYF
j_gene: TRBJ2-5; abundance: -; d_gene: -; v_gene: TRBV18; CDR3nt: TGTGCCAGCTCACCACCGAGTACCCCAGAGACCCAGTACTTC; CDR3aa: CASSPPSTPETQYF
j_gene: TRBJ2-7; abundance: many; d_gene: TRBD1; v_gene: TRBV5-1; CDR3nt: TGCGCCAGCAGCTTGTCCCACAGGGGGTCCTACGAGCAGTACTTC; CDR3aa: CASSLSHRGSYEQYF
j_gene: TRBJ2-5; abundance: -; d_gene: -; v_gene: TRBV28; CDR3nt: TGTGCCAGCAGTTTTCCGCTACAAGAGACCCAGTACTTC; CDR3aa: CASSFPLQETQYF
j_gene: TRBJ2-3; abundance: many; d_gene: TRBD2; v_gene: TRBV2; CDR3nt: TGTGCCAGCAAGATCCTAGCGGGACGGACAGATACGCAGTATTTT; CDR3aa: CASKILAGRTDTQYF
j_gene: TRBJ1-3; abundance: many; d_gene: -; v_gene: TRBV19; CDR3nt: TGTGCCAGTAGTTTGACCGGGACATTCGGAAACACCATATATTTT; CDR3aa: CASSLTGTFGNTIYF
j_gene: TRBJ2-7; abundance: few; d_gene: -; v_gene: TRBV3-1; CDR3nt: TGTGCCAGCAGCCAAGAGGGGCAGGGGAACTCCTACGAGCAGTACTTC; CDR3aa: CASSQEGQGNSYEQYF
j_gene: TRBJ1-1; abundance: -; d_gene: -; v_gene: TRBV19; CDR3nt: TGTGCCAGTAGTTACCGGGGAGAGATGAACACTGAAGCTTTCTTT; CDR3aa: CASSYRGEMNTEAFF
j_gene: TRBJ1-1; abundance: many; d_gene: -; v_gene: TRBV2; CDR3nt: TGTGCCAGCAGGGAAAGCAGGGCAAGGAACACTGAAGCTTTCTTT; CDR3aa: CASRESRARNTEAFF
j_gene: TRBJ1-1; abundance: few; d_gene: TRBD1; v_gene: TRBV7-9; CDR3nt: TGTGCCAGCAGTACAGGGGCGGGCACTGAAGCTTTCTTT; CDR3aa: CASSTGAGTEAFF
j_gene: TRBJ2-3; abundance: many; d_gene: -; v_gene: TRBV12-3/TRBV12-4; CDR3nt: TGTGCCAGCAGTTTAGGGTACACAGATACGCAGTATTTT; CDR3aa: CASSLGYTDTQYF
j_gene: TRBJ2-1; abundance: few; d_gene: TRBD1; v_gene: TRBV5-6; CDR3nt: TGTGCCAGCAGCAGACAGGGGGCCATGCCCCACAATGAGCAGTTCTTC; CDR3aa: CASSRQGAMPHNEQFF
j_gene: TRBJ2-3; abundance: few; d_gene: TRBD2; v_gene: TRBV6-5; CDR3nt: TGTGCCAGCAGTTACCAGCTAGCGGGGGGATGGGATACGCAGTATTTT; CDR3aa: CASSYQLAGGWDTQYF
j_gene: TRBJ2-2; abundance: many; d_gene: TRBD1; v_gene: TRBV3-1; CDR3nt: TGTGCCAGCAGCCGACGACAGGGCTTGTCTAACACCGGGGAGCTGTTTTTT; CDR3aa: CASSRRQGLSNTGELFF
j_gene: TRBJ1-4; abundance: many; d_gene: TRBD1; v_gene: TRBV7-8; CDR3nt: TGTGCCAGCAGCTTATCAACAGGGGGTTTGGATGAAAAACTGTTTTTT; CDR3aa: CASSLSTGGLDEKLFF
j_gene: TRBJ1-4; abundance: many; d_gene: TRBD1; v_gene: TRBV5-1; CDR3nt: TGCGCCAGCAGCTACGGACAGGCTAATGAAAAACTGTTTTTT; CDR3aa: CASSYGQANEKLFF
j_gene: TRBJ2-3; abundance: many; d_gene: -; v_gene: TRBV29-1; CDR3nt: TGCAGCGTTGATGGCGACAGAATCCTCACAGATACGCAGTATTTT; CDR3aa: CSVDGDRILTDTQYF
j_gene: TRBJ1-2; abundance: few; d_gene: -; v_gene: TRBV7-2; CDR3nt: TGTGCCAGCAGCTTAGTAGGTGATCCCAACTATGGCTACACCTTC; CDR3aa: CASSLVGDPNYGYTF
j_gene: TRBJ2-3; abundance: -; d_gene: TRBD2; v_gene: TRBV19; CDR3nt: TGTGCCAGTAGTACAGGGACTAGCGGGAGTGATACGCAGTATTTT; CDR3aa: CASSTGTSGSDTQYF
j_gene: TRBJ2-1; abundance: -; d_gene: TRBD2; v_gene: TRBV5-1; CDR3nt: TGCGCCAGCAGCCCCGTGGCGGGAGCGCGATACAATGAGCAGTTCTTC; CDR3aa: CASSPVAGARYNEQFF
j_gene: TRBJ2-5; abundance: many; d_gene: -; v_gene: TRBV28; CDR3nt: TGTGCCAGCAGTTTCGCCATGGGGGGAAAAGAGACCCAGTACTTC; CDR3aa: CASSFAMGGKETQYF
j_gene: TRBJ2-1; abundance: many; d_gene: -; v_gene: TRBV29-1; CDR3nt: TGCAGCGTTGAAGGCCCTAGTGACGGGGGCCCCTACAATGAGCAGTTCTTC; CDR3aa: CSVEGPSDGGPYNEQFF
j_gene: TRBJ2-3; abundance: -; d_gene: -; v_gene: TRBV11-1; CDR3nt: TGTGCCAGCAGCTTAGACCGCACAGATACGCAGTATTTT; CDR3aa: CASSLDRTDTQYF
j_gene: TRBJ1-1; abundance: many; d_gene: -; v_gene: TRBV11-2; CDR3nt: TGTGCCAGCAGCTTATTTGGCGGGAGTGTGAACACTGAAGCTTTCTTT; CDR3aa: CASSLFGGSVNTEAFF
j_gene: TRBJ2-1; abundance: many; d_gene: -; v_gene: TRBV27; CDR3nt: TGTGCCAGCAGTTTGGTTCGGTTGTTGGGCAATGAGCAGTTCTTC; CDR3aa: CASSLVRLLGNEQFF
j_gene: TRBJ2-3; abundance: few; d_gene: TRBD2; v_gene: TRBV29-1; CDR3nt: TGCAGCGTTGCCCAGTCTAGCGGTATAAGGGATACGCAGTATTTT; CDR3aa: CSVAQSSGIRDTQYF
j_gene: TRBJ2-1; abundance: many; d_gene: TRBD2; v_gene: TRBV13; CDR3nt: TGTGCCAGCAGCTTATCCCCGGTGTCTAGCGGGCGGGCAGTCAATGAGCAGTTCTTC; CDR3aa: CASSLSPVSSGRAVNEQFF
j_gene: TRBJ2-7; abundance: medium-sized; d_gene: TRBD1; v_gene: TRBV7-6; CDR3nt: TGTGCCAGCAGCCCAACCGGGACAGGATACGAGCAGTACTTC; CDR3aa: CASSPTGTGYEQYF
j_gene: TRBJ2-4; abundance: many; d_gene: -; v_gene: TRBV19; CDR3nt: TGTGCCAGTAGTATAACCGGGACTTTCAAAAACATTCAGTACTTC; CDR3aa: CASSITGTFKNIQYF
j_gene: TRBJ2-7; abundance: -; d_gene: -; v_gene: TRBV18; CDR3nt: TGTGCCAGCTCACCGCCGGGATTCTCCAATTACGAGCAGTACTTC; CDR3aa: CASSPPGFSNYEQYF
j_gene: TRBJ1-5; abundance: many; d_gene: -; v_gene: TRBV29-1; CDR3nt: TGCAGCGTTGAGACGGCCGGGGAGCCCCAGCATTTT; CDR3aa: CSVETAGEPQHF
j_gene: TRBJ2-3; abundance: many; d_gene: TRBD2; v_gene: TRBV7-2; CDR3nt: TGTGCCAGCAGCTTAGAGGGGCTAGCGGGGGGCGCAGATACGCAGTATTTT; CDR3aa: CASSLEGLAGGADTQYF
j_gene: TRBJ1-5; abundance: -; d_gene: TRBD1; v_gene: TRBV20-1; CDR3nt: TGCAGTGCCGGGAGGGGACAGAGGGGCCAGCCCCAGCATTTT; CDR3aa: CSAGRGQRGQPQHF
j_gene: TRBJ2-7; abundance: -; d_gene: -; v_gene: TRBV7-9; CDR3nt: TGTGCCAGCAGCTTAGGGCGACAGTCCTACGAGCAGTACTTC; CDR3aa: CASSLGRQSYEQYF